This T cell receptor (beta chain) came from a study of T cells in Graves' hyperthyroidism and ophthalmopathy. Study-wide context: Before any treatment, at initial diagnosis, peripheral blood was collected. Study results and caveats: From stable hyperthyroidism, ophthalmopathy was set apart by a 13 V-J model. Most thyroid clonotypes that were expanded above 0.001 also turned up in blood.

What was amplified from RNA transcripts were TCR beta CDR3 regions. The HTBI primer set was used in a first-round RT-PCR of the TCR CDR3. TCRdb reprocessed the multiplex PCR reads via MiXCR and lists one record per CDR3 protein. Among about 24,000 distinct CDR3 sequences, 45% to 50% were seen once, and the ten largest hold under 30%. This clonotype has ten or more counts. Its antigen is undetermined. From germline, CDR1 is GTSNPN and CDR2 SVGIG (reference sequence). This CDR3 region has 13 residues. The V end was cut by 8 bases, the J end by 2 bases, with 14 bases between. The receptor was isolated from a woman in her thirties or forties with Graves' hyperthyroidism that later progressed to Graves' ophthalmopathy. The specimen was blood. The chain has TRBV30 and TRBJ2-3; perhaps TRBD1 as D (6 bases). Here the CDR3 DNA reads TGTGCCGGAATCCGGGACAACACAGATACGCAGTATTTT. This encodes CAGIRDNTDTQYF.